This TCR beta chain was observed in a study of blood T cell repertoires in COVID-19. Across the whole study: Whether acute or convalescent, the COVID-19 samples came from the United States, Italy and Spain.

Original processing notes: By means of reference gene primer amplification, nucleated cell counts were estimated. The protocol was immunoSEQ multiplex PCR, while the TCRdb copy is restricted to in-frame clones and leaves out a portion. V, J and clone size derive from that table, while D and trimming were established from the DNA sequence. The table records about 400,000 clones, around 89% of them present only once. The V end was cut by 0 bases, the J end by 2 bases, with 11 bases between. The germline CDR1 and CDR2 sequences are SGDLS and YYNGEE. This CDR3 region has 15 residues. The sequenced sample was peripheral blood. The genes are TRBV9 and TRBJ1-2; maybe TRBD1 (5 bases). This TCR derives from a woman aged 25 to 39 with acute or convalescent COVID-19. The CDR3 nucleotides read TGTGCCAGCAGCGTAGGGGGCAGCATCAACTATGGCTACACCTTC. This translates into CASSVGGSINYGYTF.